The 29 T cell receptor beta chains in this list originate from one sample, sequenced in a study of OX40 agonist ivuxolimab in advanced cancers. Assay used: immunoSEQ multiplex PCR; TCRdb lists only in-frame clones, some missing. The profile shows tens of thousands of clones, approximately 78% of them singletons. Here the sequenced sample was CD4+ or CD8+ T cells sorted from blood, taken in a trial of the OX40 agonist ivuxolimab. These receptors were obtained from an adult with an advanced solid tumor such as melanoma, head and neck, liver or kidney cancer.

This clone was observed a handful of times. CDR3 coding DNA: TGTGCCAGCACCTGGACAGGGGCTGGCTATGGCTACACCTTC. Translating it yields CASTWTGAGYGYTF. This chain uses TRBV2 with TRBJ1-2; 9 positions agree with TRBD1. The CDR3 contains 14 residues. From germline, CDR1 is SNHLY and CDR2 FYNNEI. V lost 7 bases, J lost 4 bases, and 7 bases stayed unmatched.

The rearrangement uses TRBV7-8 and TRBJ2-2; 8 nucleotides match TRBD2. CDR1 SGHVS and CDR2 FQNEAQ come from the germline V gene. V trimming: 1 base; J trimming: 4 bases; junction bases outside the gene matches: 5. This CDR3 region has 16 residues. CDR3 DNA: TGTGCCAGCAGCTTAGTCCAGCGGGAGAGCACCGGGGAGCTGTTTTTT. Its protein product is CASSLVQRESTGELFF.

The chain joins TRBV28 to TRBJ2-3; TRBD1 or TRBD2 may be the D gene (5 bases each). The CDR3 runs 15 residues. CDR1 MDHEN and CDR2 SYDVKM come from the germline V gene. The V and J ends lost 6 bases and 5 bases respectively, with 18 bases between them. The CDR3, as DNA: TGTGCCAGCAGCCCTGCTGGGGACGCAAGAGATACGCAGTATTTT. Translation gives CASSPAGDARDTQYF. The full variable domain, completed using reference TRBV28 and TRBJ2-3, is DVKVTQSSRYLVKRTGEKVFLECVQDMDHENMFWYRQDPGLGLRLIYFSYDVKMKEKGDIPEGYSVSREKKERFSLILESASTNQTSMYLCASSPAGDARDTQYFGPGTRLTVL.

This clone was seen a handful of times. This chain joins TRBV29-1 and TRBJ1-1; D unclear. Trimming took off 4 bases at V and 5 bases at J, with 11 bases between the two ends. The germline V gene encodes CDR1 SQVTM and CDR2 ANQGSEA. The CDR3 is 12 amino acids. The CDR3 coding sequence is TGCAGCGTTGTGGATCAGCTAACTGAAGCTTTCTTT. Amino acids: CSVVDQLTEAFF.

The rearrangement joins TRBV30 to TRBJ1-4, with D maybe TRBD1 (6 bases). This CDR3 comprises 15 residues. Trimming removed 0 bases at V and 7 bases at J, with 15 bases between. The germline V gene has CDR1 GTSNPN and CDR2 SVGIG (reference sequence). The CDR3 sequence: CAWSVESGGAEKLFF. In nucleotides, the CDR3 is TGTGCCTGGAGTGTAGAGTCTGGGGGCGCTGAAAAACTGTTTTTT.

This chain uses TRBV2 with TRBJ2-1; no definite D call. The V end was cut by 3 bases, the J end by 5 bases, with 5 bases between. The CDR3 covers 12 residues. The germline CDR1 and CDR2 sequences are SNHLY and FYNNEI. This CDR3 is CASSDENNEQFF. The CDR3 coding sequence is TGTGCCAGCAGTGATGAGAACAATGAGCAGTTCTTC.

This chain uses TRBV30 with TRBJ2-5, with 10 positions matching TRBD2. CDR1 is GTSNPN and CDR2 is SVGIG in the germline V gene (reference sequence). Trimming at V came to 5 bases and at J to 7 bases, leaving 10 bases not matched to a gene. The CDR3 totals 14 residues. CDR3 coding DNA: TGTGCCTGGGAGGGGACTAGCGCCTCCGGGACCCAGTACTTC. Translating gives CAWEGTSASGTQYF. The variable domain in full, completed from reference TRBV30 and TRBJ2-5, reads SQTIHQWPATLVQPVGSPLSLECTVEGTSNPNLYWYRQAAGRGLQLLFYSVGIGQISSEVPQNLSASRPQDRQFILSSKKLLLSDSGFYLCAWEGTSASGTQYFGPGTRLLVL.

The chain uses TRBV19 and TRBJ2-5; the D gene is possibly TRBD1 (5 bases). Trimming left V 5 bases short and J 2 bases short, with 9 bases between. CDR1 and CDR2 from the germline V gene are LNHDA and SQIVND (reference sequence). The CDR3 is 13 amino acids. In DNA form, the CDR3 reads TGTGCCAGTAGTCCAGGACATCAAGAGACCCAGTACTTC. Amino acid sequence: CASSPGHQETQYF. Drawing the rest from reference TRBV19 and TRBJ2-5, the complete variable domain is DGGITQSPKYLFRKEGQNVTLSCEQNLNHDAMYWYRQDPGQGLRLIYYSQIVNDFQKGDIAEGYSVSREKKESFPLTVTSAQKNPTAFYLCASSPGHQETQYFGPGTRLLVL.

This clone has a single count. The chain uses TRBV10-2 and TRBJ1-5; D gene uncertain. The germline gives CDR1 WSHSY, CDR2 SAAADI. Trimming shortened V by 6 bases and J by 6 bases, and 18 bases separated the two germline ends. This CDR3 is built from 15 residues. DNA for the CDR3: TGCGCCAGCAGCGACGGCAACGGAGGGAGTCAGCCCCAGCATTTT. This codes for CASSDGNGGSQPQHF.

This chain uses TRBV7-6 with TRBJ2-2; D uncertain. The CDR3 is made up of 15 amino acids. Looked up from germline, CDR1 is SGHVS and CDR2 is FNYEAQ. Trimming pared 3 bases from V and 1 base from J, leaving 9 bases between. CDR3 in DNA: TGTGCCAGCAGCTTCGCAAGTTTGAACACCGGGGAGCTGTTTTTT. It specifies CASSFASLNTGELFF.

The rearrangement joins TRBV2 to TRBJ2-3, with no clear D. Looked up from germline, CDR1 is SNHLY and CDR2 is FYNNEI. The CDR3 runs to 15 residues. V dropped 7 bases and J dropped 1 base, with 15 bases sitting between them. The CDR3 is CASTATRPRTDTQYF. The CDR3 DNA follows: TGTGCCAGCACGGCCACCCGGCCACGCACAGATACGCAGTATTTT.

This clone was seen a few times. The chain employs TRBV6-6 and TRBJ1-1, with D perhaps TRBD1 (5 bases). The V gene lost 8 bases and the J gene lost 4 bases, with 14 bases spanning the gap. The germline V gene has CDR1 MNHNY and CDR2 SVGAGI (reference sequence). The CDR3 extends over 13 amino acids. The CDR3 reads CASVGGQSTEAFF. CDR3 nucleotide sequence: TGTGCCAGCGTTGGGGGTCAGAGCACTGAAGCTTTCTTT.

The chain combines TRBV19 with TRBJ1-1; no definite D call. This CDR3 has 14 residues. CDR1 is LNHDA and CDR2 is SQIVND in the germline V gene (reference sequence). Trimming stripped 5 bases from V and 2 bases from J, with 12 bases between. In DNA, the CDR3 is TGTGCCAGTAGTTCTTTTGCCAGAAACACTGAAGCTTTCTTT. Its translation: CASSSFARNTEAFF.

The rearrangement uses TRBV5-5 and TRBJ2-5; 9 bases line up with TRBD2. Germline-derived CDR1 and CDR2 are SGHKS and YYEKEE (reference sequence). The CDR3 spans 14 residues. V shed 4 bases, J shed 3 bases, and the junction held 4 bases outside the gene matches. CDR3 DNA: TGTGCCAGCAGCCGCGGGGGGGCCGAAGAGACCCAGTACTTC. Its protein product is CASSRGGAEETQYF. The full variable domain, its missing parts supplied by reference TRBV5-5 and TRBJ2-5, is DAGVTQSPTHLIKTRGQQVTLRCSPISGHKSVSWYQQVLGQGPQFIFQYYEKEERGRGNFPDRFSARQFPNYSSELNVNALLLGDSALYLCASSRGGAEETQYFGPGTRLLVL.

The chain couples TRBV5-4 to TRBJ2-3; 8 bases are a match to TRBD2. This CDR3 has 14 amino acids. Germline V lookup: CDR1 SGHNT, CDR2 YYREEE (reference sequence). J gave up 5 bases and V 1 base, and 3 bases lay outside the gene matches. The chain's CDR3 is CASSLKLAGDTQYF. The CDR3 DNA reads as TGTGCCAGCAGCTTGAAGCTAGCGGGAGATACGCAGTATTTT.

The chain carries TRBV11-2 and TRBJ2-5; D unclear. The J call is in doubt because the DNA end fits TRBJ2-7 better. The germline CDR1 and CDR2 sequences are SGHAT and FQNNGV. The CDR3 has 14 amino acids. The CDR3 DNA reads TGTGCCAGCAGCCCTGACGGGCTCTCCTACGAGCAGTACTTC. Its protein product is CASSPDGLSYEQYF.

V usage is TRBV28 and J usage is TRBJ2-1; D remains ambiguous. The CDR3 length is 12 residues. The V and J ends lost 5 bases and 10 bases respectively, with 12 bases between them. Germline V gives CDR1 MDHEN, CDR2 SYDVKM. The CDR3 reads CASSLSIGEQFF. The CDR3 DNA reads TGTGCCAGCAGTCTATCAATAGGGGAGCAGTTCTTC.

This clone was seen just once. The chain uses TRBV19 and TRBJ2-5, with D tentatively TRBD1 or TRBD2 (6 bases each). From germline, CDR1 is LNHDA and CDR2 SQIVND (reference sequence). CDR3 size: 14 residues. The V end was cut by 3 bases, the J end by 2 bases, with 10 bases between. In nucleotides, the CDR3 is TGTGCCAGTAGTATCGGGGGCCGTCAAGAGACCCAGTACTTC. Amino acids: CASSIGGRQETQYF. The full variable domain, rest sourced from reference TRBV19 and TRBJ2-5, is DGGITQSPKYLFRKEGQNVTLSCEQNLNHDAMYWYRQDPGQGLRLIYYSQIVNDFQKGDIAEGYSVSREKKESFPLTVTSAQKNPTAFYLCASSIGGRQETQYFGPGTRLLVL.

Only a few counts were recorded for this clone. Here the CDR3 reads CASSTASANEKLFF. In DNA form, the CDR3 reads TGTGCCAGCAGCACAGCTTCTGCTAATGAAAAACTGTTTTTT. The chain combines TRBV2 with TRBJ1-4, with unresolved D. The CDR3 has 14 amino acids. Trimming stripped 6 bases from V and 3 bases from J, with 11 bases between. From germline, CDR1 is SNHLY and CDR2 FYNNEI.

The chain employs TRBV9 and TRBJ2-1; D is unresolved. This CDR3 is built from 13 residues. Germline lookup yields CDR1 SGDLS and CDR2 YYNGEE. The V end lost 2 bases, the J end lost 4 bases, and 7 bases lay between the germline ends. The CDR3 region is CASSVEEYNEQFF. The DNA for the CDR3 is TGTGCCAGCAGCGTTGAGGAATACAATGAGCAGTTCTTC.

This clone was found once. This chain joins TRBV6-1 and TRBJ1-2; 10 positions agree with TRBD1. The V gene's germline CDR1 is MNHNS and CDR2 SASEGT. V lost 6 bases, J lost 2 bases, and 3 bases stayed unmatched. The CDR3 is made up of 14 amino acids. In nucleotides, the CDR3 is TGTGCCAGCAGGAGGACAGGGGGAAACTATGGCTACACCTTC. Its protein product is CASRRTGGNYGYTF.

The chain recombines TRBV21-1 with TRBJ2-7; the table's TRBD2 call for D was not verified on the DNA. TRBV21-1 is given as a pseudogene. The CDR3 contains 16 residues. The DNA for the CDR3 is TGTGCCAGCAGCAAGTCATTGCAGGGAGGCTCCTACGAGCAGTACGTC. Translating gives CASSKSLQGGSYEQYV.

The rearrangement joins TRBV5-5 to TRBJ2-1, with TRBD1 identical over 10 bases. Per germline, CDR1 SGHKS and CDR2 YYEKEE (reference sequence). The CDR3 is made up of 15 amino acids. V lost 4 bases to trimming and J lost 6 bases; unmatched junction nucleotides: 7. This chain's CDR3 is CASSPGQGVLNEQFF. The CDR3 coding sequence is TGTGCCAGCAGCCCAGGACAGGGGGTCCTCAATGAGCAGTTCTTC.

This clone is categorized as medium-sized. The chain combines TRBV5-4 with TRBJ1-4, with a tentative D call TRBD1 (5 bases). V was pared by 0 bases and J by 14 bases, with 14 bases between. The CDR3 spans 13 residues. Germline CDR1 reads SGHNT; CDR2 reads YYREEE (reference sequence). The DNA of the CDR3 is TGTGCCAGCAGCTTGGCCGGGGGAGGAACCCTGTTTTTT. The encoded protein is CASSLAGGGTLFF.

The chain combines TRBV15 with TRBJ1-2; D is perhaps TRBD1 (5 bases). This CDR3 spans 16 amino acids. CDR1 and CDR2 (germline): LNHNV, YYDKDF (reference sequence). Trimming stripped 0 bases from V and 2 bases from J, with 13 bases between. In DNA, the CDR3 is TGTGCCACCAGCAGAGATCCGGGGGAAGTAAACTATGGCTACACCTTC. It codes for CATSRDPGEVNYGYTF.

The V gene is TRBV19, the J gene TRBJ1-5, with 10 bases that match TRBD1. Germline CDR1 and CDR2: LNHDA and SQIVND (reference sequence). Trimming removed 5 bases from V and 4 bases from J; junction bases left unmatched: 8. The CDR3 has 16 residues. The CDR3 loop reads CASSVPTGGENQPQHF. CDR3 nucleotide sequence: TGTGCCAGTAGTGTCCCGACAGGGGGCGAAAATCAGCCCCAGCATTTT. Variable domain in full (rest from reference TRBV19 and TRBJ1-5): DGGITQSPKYLFRKEGQNVTLSCEQNLNHDAMYWYRQDPGQGLRLIYYSQIVNDFQKGDIAEGYSVSREKKESFPLTVTSAQKNPTAFYLCASSVPTGGENQPQHFGDGTRLSIL.

The chain links TRBV5-5 to TRBJ2-7; D tentatively reads TRBD1 or TRBD2 (5 bases each). V lost 4 bases, J lost 3 bases, and 17 bases lay in between. The CDR3 is made up of 15 amino acids. In germline, CDR1 is SGHKS, CDR2 YYEKEE (reference sequence). The CDR3 DNA is TGTGCCAGCAGCCAGGGCGGTAGCGTGGGCTACGAGCAGTACTTC. This translates into CASSQGGSVGYEQYF.

This chain's CDR3 is CASSFGRGGETQYF. The CDR3, as DNA: TGTGCCAGCAGCTTTGGCCGGGGAGGAGAGACCCAGTACTTC. The chain uses TRBV11-1 and TRBJ2-5, with D maybe TRBD2 (6 bases). The CDR3 runs 14 residues. Trimming left V 3 bases short and J 4 bases short, with 12 bases between. The V gene's germline CDR1 is SGHAT and CDR2 FQDESV (reference sequence).

The rearrangement joins TRBV7-9 to TRBJ1-4; TRBD1 might be the D (5 bases). The CDR3 consists of 15 residues. The germline V and J ends were trimmed by 6 bases and 7 bases, with 18 bases remaining between them. Germline CDR1 SEHNR, CDR2 FQNEAQ (reference sequence). CDR3 region: CASSRTGTISEKLFF. Here the CDR3 DNA reads TGTGCCAGCAGTCGAACCGGGACTATCAGTGAAAAACTGTTTTTT.